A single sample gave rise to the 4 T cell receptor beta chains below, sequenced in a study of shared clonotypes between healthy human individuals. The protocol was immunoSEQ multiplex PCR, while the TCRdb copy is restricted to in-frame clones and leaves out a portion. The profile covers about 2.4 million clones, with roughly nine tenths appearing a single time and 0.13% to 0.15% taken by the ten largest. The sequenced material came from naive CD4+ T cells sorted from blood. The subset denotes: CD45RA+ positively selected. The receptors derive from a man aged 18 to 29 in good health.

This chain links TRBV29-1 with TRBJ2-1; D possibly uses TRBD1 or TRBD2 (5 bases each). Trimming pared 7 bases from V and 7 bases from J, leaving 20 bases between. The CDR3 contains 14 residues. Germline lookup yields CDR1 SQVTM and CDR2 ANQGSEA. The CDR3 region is CSARRDPKPNEQFF. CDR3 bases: TGCAGCGCTAGACGGGACCCGAAACCAAATGAGCAGTTCTTC.

CDR3 residues: CASSIKSSGNTIYF. The CDR3 nucleotides are TGTGCCAGCAGCATAAAGAGCTCTGGAAACACCATATATTTT. V is TRBV11-2 and J is TRBJ1-3; unclear D gene. Per the germline V gene, CDR1 is SGHAT and CDR2 is FQNNGV. Trimming left V 5 bases short and J 0 bases short, with 8 bases between. This CDR3 region has 14 residues.

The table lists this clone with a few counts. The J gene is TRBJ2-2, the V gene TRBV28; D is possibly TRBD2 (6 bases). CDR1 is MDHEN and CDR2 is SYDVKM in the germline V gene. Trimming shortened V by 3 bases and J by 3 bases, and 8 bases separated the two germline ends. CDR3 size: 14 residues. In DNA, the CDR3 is TGTGCCAGCAGTTTGGGAGGACACACCGGGGAGCTGTTTTTT. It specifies CASSLGGHTGELFF.

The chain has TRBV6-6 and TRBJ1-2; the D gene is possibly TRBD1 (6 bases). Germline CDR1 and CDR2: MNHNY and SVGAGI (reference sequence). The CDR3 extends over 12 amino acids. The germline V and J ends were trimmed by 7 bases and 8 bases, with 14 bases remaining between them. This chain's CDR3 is CASNQQGGGYTF. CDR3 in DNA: TGTGCCAGCAATCAACAGGGCGGAGGCTACACCTTC.